Only a few counts were recorded for the clone carrying this T cell receptor (beta chain). Its specificity is not known. Patients selected for sequencing had displayed CD8+CD57+ cell expansion by flow cytometry. In all patients, the disease was severe acquired aplastic anemia. In germline, CDR1 is SGHNT, CDR2 YENEEA. CDR3 size: 17 residues. V lost 3 bases and J lost 3; bases outside the gene matches: 13. These data come from a study of CD8+CD57+ T cells in acquired aplastic anemia. The study's findings and limits: Patients were compared with controls for CD8+ Simpson's diversity, and no significant difference emerged.

The template for TCR beta VDJ and CDR3 sequence profiling was genomic DNA. TCRdb used MiXCR to reprocess the reads, holding one entry per CDR3 protein. Of 100,000 to 150,000 distinct CDR3 sequences listed, almost 40% were seen once; the top ten hold roughly 3%. Sequencing was done on a sample of sorted CD4+, CD8+, or CD8+CD57+ T cells (not recorded which) from PBMCs. This sequence was found in a human donor with aplastic anemia. The chain has TRBV11-3 and TRBJ2-5; 7 positions match TRBD1. CDR3: CASSFLLTGTPKETQYF. Here the CDR3 DNA reads TGTGCCAGCAGCTTTTTATTGACAGGGACACCCAAAGAGACCCAGTACTTC. Together with reference TRBV11-3 and TRBJ2-5, the CDR3 gives the full variable domain: EAGVVQSPRYKIIEKKQPVAFWCNPISGHNTLYWYLQNLGQGPELLIRYENEEAVDDSQLPKDRFSAERLKGVDSTLKIQPAELGDSAVYLCASSFLLTGTPKETQYFGPGTRLLVL.